This TCR beta chain was observed in a study of blood T cell repertoires in COVID-19. The CDR3 sequence is 16 residues long. The germline gives CDR1 SGHDT, CDR2 YYEEEE. The J segment lost 4 bases and the V segment lost 5 bases, leaving 12 bases of the junction unmatched. Measured with immunoSEQ multiplex PCR; TCRdb has only the in-frame clones, and not every one. The sample carries 220,000 or so clones, about 90% recorded once. Which cohort a participant joined came from the clinical history participants gave. Contact with a PCR-confirmed or clinician-diagnosed COVID-19 case occurred within 2 weeks of entry.

This chain connects TRBV5-6 to TRBJ2-7; TRBD1 matches 10 bases. This receptor was obtained from a man aged 25-45 years who had been exposed to COVID-19. Sequenced input: PBMCs or T cells enriched from blood (not recorded which). CDR3 bases: TGTGCCAGCAGGCGTGACCGGGACAGGGGAGGGTACGAGCAGTACTTC. Translating it yields CASRRDRDRGGYEQYF.